This TCR beta chain was profiled in a study of response to subunit inactivated influenza vaccine. Notes on the study in general: Few new T cells, the authors suggested, are recruited by each seasonal influenza vaccination.

Points on this clonotype: Its antigen is not identified.

V gave up 4 bases and J gave up 11 bases; unmatched junction bases: 8. Germline values: CDR1 LGHDT, CDR2 YNNKEL (reference sequence). This CDR3 spans 14 amino acids. TCRdb fed the RT-PCR reads into MiXCR, producing one record per CDR3 protein. Here the sample spans hundreds of thousands of distinct CDR3 sequences, about 25% being singletons. This receptor was taken from a man in his fifties or sixties who received an inactivated influenza vaccine. The chain joins TRBV3-1 to TRBJ1-6; 7 nucleotides line up with TRBD1. The sample consisted of CD4+ T cells sorted from PBMCs, taken more than 4 days after vaccination. The CDR3 region is CASSPTGYGAPLHF. Written as DNA, the CDR3 is TGTGCCAGCAGCCCGACAGGGTACGGTGCACCCCTCCACTTT.